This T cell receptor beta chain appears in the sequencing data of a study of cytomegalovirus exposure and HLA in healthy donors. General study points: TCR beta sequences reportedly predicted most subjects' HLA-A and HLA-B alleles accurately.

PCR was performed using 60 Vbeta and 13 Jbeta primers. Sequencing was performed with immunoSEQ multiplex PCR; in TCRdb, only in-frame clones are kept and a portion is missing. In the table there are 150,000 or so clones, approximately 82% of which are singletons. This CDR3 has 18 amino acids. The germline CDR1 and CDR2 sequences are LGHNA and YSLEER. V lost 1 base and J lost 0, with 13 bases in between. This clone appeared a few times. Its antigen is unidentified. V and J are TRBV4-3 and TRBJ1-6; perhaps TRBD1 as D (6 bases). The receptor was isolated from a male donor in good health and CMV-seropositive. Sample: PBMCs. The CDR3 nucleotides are TGCGCCAGCAGCCAAGGCCGGACAGTGAGCTCCTATAATTCACCCCTCCACTTT. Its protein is CASSQGRTVSSYNSPLHF.